The 4 T cell receptor beta chains below were found in one sample sequenced in a study of blood T cell repertoires in COVID-19. The assay was immunoSEQ multiplex PCR, and TCRdb's table has in-frame clones only and misses some. This table holds 40,000 to 50,000 clones, roughly nine tenths found once. The sample taken for sequencing was peripheral blood. These receptors all stem from a human donor in a cohort sampled during active COVID-19.

The chain couples TRBV2 to TRBJ1-1; TRBD1 matches 7 bases. Germline lookup yields CDR1 SNHLY and CDR2 FYNNEI. The CDR3 runs 11 residues. The V and J ends lost 7 bases and 11 bases, in that order; junction bases with no gene match: 7. For the CDR3, the DNA is TGTGCCAGCACCATGACAGGGAGGGCTTTCTTT. It specifies CASTMTGRAFF.

J is TRBJ1-5 and V is TRBV24-1, with 8 bases aligning to TRBD1. CDR3 size: 17 residues. Trimming at V came to 3 bases and at J to 5 bases, leaving 11 bases not matched to a gene. The germline V gene encodes CDR1 KGHDR and CDR2 SFDVKD. The CDR3 spells CATSDRRQGTRDQPQHF. Written as DNA, the CDR3 is TGTGCCACCAGTGATCGGCGACAGGGGACAAGAGATCAGCCCCAGCATTTT.

CDR3 nucleotides: TGTGCCAGTAGAGGGAGGTCAGGGTTGACCCTCCACTTT. It specifies CASRGRSGLTLHF. The genes are TRBV19 and TRBJ1-6; tentatively, D is TRBD1 (5 bases). V lost 6 bases, J lost 14 bases, and 17 bases lay in between. CDR1 and CDR2 (germline): LNHDA, SQIVND (reference sequence). The CDR3 loop spans 13 amino acids.

The chain links TRBV3-1 (or the pseudogene TRBV3-2) to TRBJ2-7; D remains unclear. V was trimmed by 1 base and J by 2 bases, leaving 9 bases between them. The CDR3 consists of 14 residues. Germline assignment: CDR1 LGHDT and CDR2 YNNKEL (reference sequence). The CDR3 bases are TGTGCCAGCAGCCAAGGGTCCAGCGCCTACGAGCAGTACTTC. Translation: CASSQGSSAYEQYF.